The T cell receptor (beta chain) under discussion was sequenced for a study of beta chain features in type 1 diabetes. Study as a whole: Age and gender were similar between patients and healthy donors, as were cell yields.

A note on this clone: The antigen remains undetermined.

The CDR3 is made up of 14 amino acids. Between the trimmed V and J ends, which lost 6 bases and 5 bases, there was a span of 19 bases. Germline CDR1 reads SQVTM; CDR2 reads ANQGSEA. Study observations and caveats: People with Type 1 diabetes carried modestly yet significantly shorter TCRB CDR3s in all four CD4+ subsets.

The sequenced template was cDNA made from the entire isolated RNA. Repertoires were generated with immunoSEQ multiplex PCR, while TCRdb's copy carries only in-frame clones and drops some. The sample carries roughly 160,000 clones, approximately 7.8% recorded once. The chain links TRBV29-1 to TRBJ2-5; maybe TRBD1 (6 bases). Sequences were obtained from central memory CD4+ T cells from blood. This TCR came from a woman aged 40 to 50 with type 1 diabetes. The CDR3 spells CSVAQGNGIETQYF. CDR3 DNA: TGCAGCGTCGCCCAGGGGAACGGCATCGAGACCCAGTACTTC.